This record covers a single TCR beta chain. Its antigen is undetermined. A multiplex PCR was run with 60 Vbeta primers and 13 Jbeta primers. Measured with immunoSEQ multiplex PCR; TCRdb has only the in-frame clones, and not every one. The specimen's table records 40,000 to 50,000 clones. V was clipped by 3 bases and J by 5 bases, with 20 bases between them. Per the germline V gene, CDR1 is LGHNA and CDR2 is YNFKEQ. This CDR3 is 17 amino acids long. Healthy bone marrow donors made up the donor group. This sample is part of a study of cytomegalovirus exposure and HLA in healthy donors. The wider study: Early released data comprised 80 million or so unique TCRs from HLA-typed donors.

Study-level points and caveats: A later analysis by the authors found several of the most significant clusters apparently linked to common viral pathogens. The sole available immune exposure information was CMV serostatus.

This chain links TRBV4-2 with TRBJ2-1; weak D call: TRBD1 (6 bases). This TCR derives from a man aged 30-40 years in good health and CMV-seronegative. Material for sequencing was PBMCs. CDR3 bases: TGTGCCAGCAGCCATGAAAACAGGGCTAGGGAACACAATGAGCAGTTCTTC. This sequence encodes CASSHENRAREHNEQFF.